What follows describes a single TCR beta chain. Its antigen is currently unknown. Produced via immunoSEQ multiplex PCR; TCRdb's table is partial and in-frame only. The sample includes 160,000 or so clones, over 85% seen only once; the top ten take 2% to 3%. This sample was included in a study of T cell responses to AZD1222 COVID-19 vaccine. Notes on the study in general: Regions 160-218 and 743-854 held dominance among vaccine-associated CD4 TCRs, which spanned spike.

This TCR was recovered from an adult in good health. The sample was peripheral blood, taken on day 0 of AZD1222 vaccination.

The CDR3 is CASRYRSSSAGELFF. CDR3 DNA sequence: TGTGCCAGCCGTTACAGGTCCTCCTCGGCCGGGGAGCTGTTTTTT. This chain connects TRBV27 to TRBJ2-2; D may be TRBD1 (5 bases). The CDR3 runs 15 residues. V was pared by 8 bases and J by 6 bases, with 19 bases between. Germline CDR1 MNHEY, CDR2 SMNVEV (reference sequence).